These 25 T cell receptor beta chains were all obtained from the same sample, sequenced in a study of technical replicates of blood from a handful of donors. Profiled with immunoSEQ multiplex PCR; TCRdb holds only in-frame clones, not every one. The table lists more than 65,000 clones, roughly 94% of them singletons, with 0.25% in the top ten. The sample taken for sequencing was T cells isolated from PBMCs. The receptors were gathered from a human donor in good health.

V and J are TRBV18 and TRBJ1-2; 8 nucleotides line up with TRBD1. With V trimmed by 3 bases and J by 8 bases, 11 bases remained unmatched. The CDR3 is 15 residues long. CDR1 and CDR2 from the germline V gene are KGHSH and LQKENI. This CDR3 reads CASSPTTTGVNGYTF. CDR3 nucleotide sequence: TGTGCCAGCTCACCTACTACGACAGGGGTGAACGGCTACACCTTC.

The chain has TRBV5-1 and TRBJ2-5, with D perhaps matching TRBD1 (5 bases). Germline CDR1 and CDR2: SGHRS and YFSETQ. Trimming removed 4 bases from V and 2 bases from J, with 27 bases in between. The CDR3 sequence is 19 residues long. This chain's CDR3 is CASSATPWTPDLIQETQYF. CDR3 DNA: TGCGCCAGCAGCGCGACTCCATGGACACCAGACCTGATACAAGAGACCCAGTACTTC.

This chain uses TRBV5-1 with TRBJ1-1; 8 bases line up with TRBD1. This CDR3 is built from 15 residues. CDR1 is SGHRS and CDR2 is YFSETQ in the germline V gene. Trimming removed 2 bases from V and 2 bases from J; junction bases left unmatched: 5. CDR3 region: CASSFNQGANTEAFF. CDR3 coding DNA: TGCGCCAGCAGCTTTAATCAGGGGGCTAACACTGAAGCTTTCTTT.

The chain joins TRBV5-1 to TRBJ1-2; no definite D call. The CDR3 is 12 amino acids. Germline lookup yields CDR1 SGHRS and CDR2 YFSETQ. With 4 bases removed from V and 8 bases from J, the gap between germline ends came to 12 bases. The CDR3 sequence is CASSLPGEGYTF. DNA for the CDR3: TGCGCCAGCAGCCTCCCCGGGGAGGGCTACACCTTC. Drawing the rest from reference TRBV5-1 and TRBJ1-2, the complete variable domain is KAGVTQTPRYLIKTRGQQVTLSCSPISGHRSVSWYQQTPGQGLQFLFEYFSETQRNKGNFPGRFSGRQFSNSRSEMNVSTLELGDSALYLCASSLPGEGYTFGSGTRLTVV.

The chain employs TRBV29-1 and TRBJ1-2; D unresolved. V was pared by 4 bases and J by 7 bases, with 28 bases between. The CDR3 is made up of 17 amino acids. Germline CDR1 and CDR2: SQVTM and ANQGSEA. CDR3 coding DNA: TGCAGCGTTGTGTTAGGAAGTCCCGCGCTCGGGAGGTTTGGCTACACCTTC. Translation gives CSVVLGSPALGRFGYTF.

The J gene is TRBJ2-1, the V gene TRBV6-6; 10 bases fit TRBD2. Germline V gene lookup returns CDR1 MNHNY and CDR2 SVGAGI (reference sequence). Germline trimming cut 5 bases from V and 8 bases from J; bases unmatched to any gene: 9. This CDR3 region has 15 residues. The CDR3 protein is CASSRQAGGVDEQFF. The CDR3 DNA follows: TGTGCCAGCAGTCGACAAGCGGGAGGGGTGGATGAGCAGTTCTTC.

The chain couples TRBV19 to TRBJ2-7, with 8 bases that match TRBD1. The V gene's germline CDR1 is LNHDA and CDR2 SQIVND (reference sequence). V was clipped by 5 bases and J by 3 bases; unmatched bases: 12. The CDR3 covers 16 residues. Here the CDR3 DNA reads TGTGCCAGTAGTGGGACAGGACAGGCGATAGTCTACGAGCAGTACTTC. Protein: CASSGTGQAIVYEQYF.

This chain joins TRBV6-6 and TRBJ2-1, with 10 nucleotides matching TRBD2. This CDR3 has 16 residues. CDR1 is MNHNY and CDR2 is SVGAGI in the germline V gene (reference sequence). With 0 bases clipped from V and 5 bases from J, the junction kept 4 bases outside the gene matches. CDR3: CASSYSGLAYHNEQFF. The CDR3 DNA follows: TGTGCCAGCAGTTACTCGGGACTAGCGTATCACAATGAGCAGTTCTTC.

The chain employs TRBV5-4 and TRBJ2-3, with TRBD2 matching 7 bases. Germline CDR1 SGHNT, CDR2 YYREEE (reference sequence). V lost 4 bases and J lost 1; bases outside the gene matches: 12. CDR3 length: 17 amino acids. This chain's CDR3 is CASSRNALAGGTDTQYF. CDR3 nucleotide sequence: TGTGCCAGCAGCAGAAACGCTTTAGCGGGTGGCACAGATACGCAGTATTTT.

The chain recombines TRBV5-1 with TRBJ2-3; no definite D call. The CDR3 sequence is 15 residues long. The germline gives CDR1 SGHRS, CDR2 YFSETQ. Trimming left V 5 bases short and J 7 bases short, with 20 bases between. This CDR3 is CASSPTFLLIYTQYF. CDR3 nucleotides: TGCGCCAGCAGTCCGACATTTCTGTTGATTTATACGCAGTATTTT.

V usage is TRBV9 and J usage is TRBJ1-1; D is ambiguous. CDR1 is SGDLS, CDR2 YYNGEE, per germline. V dropped 0 bases and J dropped 7 bases, with 4 bases sitting between them. The CDR3 has 11 amino acids. CDR3 sequence: CASSVGSEAFF. CDR3 in DNA: TGTGCCAGCAGCGTAGGCAGTGAAGCTTTCTTT.

The rearrangement links TRBV30 to TRBJ2-2; D perhaps matches TRBD1 (6 bases). This CDR3 is 14 amino acids long. The V and J ends lost 6 bases and 1 base respectively, with 12 bases between them. Germline-derived CDR1 and CDR2 are GTSNPN and SVGIG (reference sequence). CDR3 amino acids: CACLPGQNTGELFF. The CDR3 nucleotides are TGTGCCTGTCTGCCGGGACAGAACACCGGGGAGCTGTTTTTT.

This clone appeared once. The V call is TRBV9, the J call TRBJ2-7; 8 nucleotides agree with TRBD2. CDR1 SGDLS and CDR2 YYNGEE come from the germline V gene. After removal of 0 bases from V and 5 bases from J, the junction contained 10 bases not matched to a gene. There are 16 residues in the CDR3. CDR3 nucleotide sequence: TGTGCCAGCAGCGTAGCTCTGGCAGCGGGAGACAACGAGCAGTACTTC. Its translation: CASSVALAAGDNEQYF.

This clone showed up just once. The genes are TRBV4-1 and TRBJ2-1, with unresolved D. Germline lookup yields CDR1 MGHRA and CDR2 YSYEKL. This CDR3 region has 13 residues. V was cut by 1 base and J by 6 bases, with 7 bases left in between. This chain's CDR3 is CASSQVEANEQFF. The DNA of the CDR3 is TGCGCCAGCAGCCAAGTTGAGGCCAATGAGCAGTTCTTC.

V usage is TRBV6-1 and J usage is TRBJ1-3; possible D gene TRBD1, 5 bases. Germline assignment: CDR1 MNHNS and CDR2 SASEGT. The CDR3 extends over 17 amino acids. V was trimmed by 1 base and J by 0 bases, leaving 13 bases between them. The CDR3 region is CASSEEAPRDSGNTIYF. CDR3 DNA: TGTGCCAGCAGTGAAGAGGCACCCAGGGACTCTGGAAACACCATATATTTT.

This clone has just one count. This chain links TRBV5-1 with TRBJ2-2; maybe TRBD2 (5 bases). The CDR3 contains 14 residues. The germline V and J ends were trimmed by 5 bases and 2 bases, with 10 bases remaining between them. CDR1 and CDR2 from the germline V gene are SGHRS and YFSETQ. CDR3 in DNA: TGCGCCAGCAGAGAGGGTTATAACACCGGGGAGCTGTTTTTT. The encoded protein is CASREGYNTGELFF.

V and J are TRBV9 and TRBJ2-3; D is unclear. There are 14 residues in the CDR3. Trimming stripped 1 base from V and 6 bases from J, with 12 bases between. Germline V gene data show CDR1 as SGDLS and CDR2 as YYNGEE. This chain's CDR3 is CASSVLSYLDTQYF. In DNA, the CDR3 is TGTGCCAGCAGCGTACTCTCCTATTTGGATACGCAGTATTTT.

This chain uses TRBV5-6 with TRBJ1-1, with D possibly being TRBD1 (5 bases). The germline V and J ends were trimmed by 2 bases and 4 bases, with 9 bases remaining between them. CDR1 SGHDT and CDR2 YYEEEE come from the germline V gene. The CDR3 runs to 13 residues. The CDR3 protein is CASSLRQTTEAFF. The CDR3 DNA is TGTGCCAGCAGCTTAAGACAGACCACTGAAGCTTTCTTT.

The V gene is TRBV9, the J gene TRBJ2-3; TRBD2 matches at 11 bases. The ends lost 1 base at V and 12 bases at J; junction bases unmatched: 7. Germline V gene lookup returns CDR1 SGDLS and CDR2 YYNGEE. The CDR3 length is 14 residues. CDR3 coding DNA: TGTGCCAGCAGCGTAACTAGCGGGGGTGTCCTCCAGTATTTT. The encoded protein is CASSVTSGGVLQYF.

This clone was counted a single time. The chain combines TRBV6-6 with TRBJ2-1; TRBD1 matches at 9 bases. V was clipped by 4 bases and J by 8 bases; unmatched bases: 9. Germline V lookup: CDR1 MNHNY, CDR2 SVGAGI (reference sequence). This CDR3 is built from 15 residues. In DNA, the CDR3 is TGTGCCAGCAGTTCTCTTAGACAGGGGGTGCATGAGCAGTTCTTC. Translated, it gives CASSSLRQGVHEQFF.

This clone has only one observation. The chain links TRBV27 to TRBJ1-2; D is uncertain. CDR3 length: 17 amino acids. V dropped 6 bases and J dropped 4 bases, with 24 bases sitting between them. The germline V gene encodes CDR1 MNHEY and CDR2 SMNVEV (reference sequence). This CDR3 is CASSSPSGGALSYGYTF. DNA for the CDR3: TGTGCCAGCAGCTCCCCCTCCGGTGGTGCCCTTTCCTATGGCTACACCTTC.

This chain uses TRBV6-1 with TRBJ1-1, with TRBD1 matching 9 bases. The length of the CDR3 is 14 residues. V was clipped by 4 bases and J by 2 bases; unmatched bases: 2. The germline V gene encodes CDR1 MNHNS and CDR2 SASEGT. In nucleotides, the CDR3 is TGTGCCAGCAGTGTACAGGGGGCTAACACTGAAGCTTTCTTT. It is translated as CASSVQGANTEAFF.

The chain uses TRBV4-1 and TRBJ1-6, with TRBD1 matching over 7 bases. CDR1 MGHRA and CDR2 YSYEKL come from the germline V gene. CDR3 length equals 16 residues. V shed 5 bases and J 5 bases; nucleotides not matched to a gene: 9. In DNA, the CDR3 is TGCGCCAGCAGCTATCGTCGACAGGGAAATAATTCACCCCTCCACTTT. Its protein is CASSYRRQGNNSPLHF.

This chain links TRBV27 with TRBJ1-2; 8 nucleotides agree with TRBD1. Per germline, CDR1 MNHEY and CDR2 SMNVEV (reference sequence). The V gene end was trimmed by 5 bases and the J gene end by 3 bases; junction bases not matched to a gene: 17. The CDR3 contains 18 residues. DNA of the CDR3: TGTGCCAGCAGTCCTTCCCAGGGACAGGTCGCGCAGGACTATGGCTACACCTTC. Encoded protein: CASSPSQGQVAQDYGYTF.

This sequence joins TRBV7-6 and TRBJ2-6; possible D gene TRBD1, 5 bases. The CDR3 has 15 amino acids. Germline-derived CDR1 and CDR2 are SGHVS and FNYEAQ. The V end lost 6 bases, the J end lost 2 bases, and 11 bases lay between the germline ends. The CDR3 DNA is TGTGCCAGCAGTTTGGGGCTCCCTGGGGCCAACGTCCTGACTTTC. Protein sequence: CASSLGLPGANVLTF.